These 18 T cell receptor beta chains originate from one sample sequenced in a study of shared clonotypes between healthy human individuals. Libraries were prepared by immunoSEQ multiplex PCR; TCRdb keeps only in-frame clonotypes and omits some of them. This table has roughly 1 million clones, approximately 76% appearing once. Input material: memory CD4+ T cells sorted from blood. This sample's subset: CD45RA-negative fraction. The receptors were sampled from a man between 18 and 29 years old in good health.

This clone was counted once. As DNA, the CDR3 is TGTGCCACCAGCAGAGGGGCGCAACAGGGTGAGGAGCAGTACTTC. Translated: CATSRGAQQGEEQYF. V usage is TRBV15 and J usage is TRBJ2-7; a possible D gene is TRBD1 (6 bases). CDR3 length: 15 residues. With 1 base removed from V and 7 bases from J, the gap between germline ends came to 17 bases. Germline V CDR1 and CDR2: LNHNV, YYDKDF (reference sequence).

The chain has TRBV19 and TRBJ1-2; weak D call: TRBD1 (6 bases). The CDR3 runs to 13 residues. V lost 6 bases and J 8 bases, leaving 16 bases between the germline ends. The V gene's germline CDR1 is LNHDA and CDR2 SQIVND (reference sequence). The CDR3 region is CASRKVQGWGYTF. CDR3 in DNA: TGTGCCAGTAGAAAGGTACAGGGCTGGGGCTACACCTTC.

This sequence joins TRBV6-1 and TRBJ2-1, with 7 bases matching TRBD1. With V trimmed by 5 bases and J by 7 bases, 8 bases remained unmatched. Germline loops: CDR1 MNHNS, CDR2 SASEGT. The CDR3 spans 14 residues. Written as DNA, the CDR3 is TGTGCCAGCAGTTTACAGGGGAGTTCGAATGAGCAGTTCTTC. This codes for CASSLQGSSNEQFF.

The CDR3 region is CAISATGGDTSYEQYF. The DNA of the CDR3 is TGTGCCATCAGCGCCACAGGGGGCGATACCTCCTACGAGCAGTACTTC. The gene calls are TRBV10-3 and TRBJ2-7, with 9 bases lining up with TRBD1. The CDR3 consists of 16 residues. The germline CDR1 and CDR2 sequences are ENHRY and SYGVKD. The J segment lost 0 bases and the V segment lost 6 bases, leaving 9 bases of the junction unmatched.

This chain connects TRBV5-6 to TRBJ2-5; no clear D gene. CDR1 and CDR2 from the germline V gene are SGHDT and YYEEEE. There are 13 residues in the CDR3. The V end lost 4 bases, the J end lost 5 bases, and 12 bases lay between the germline ends. As DNA, the CDR3 is TGTGCCAGCAGCCCCAGAGTAGGGGAGACCCAGTACTTC. It yields the protein CASSPRVGETQYF.

V and J are TRBV7-9 and TRBJ2-6, with no clear D. CDR1 is SEHNR, CDR2 FQNEAQ, per germline (reference sequence). V was cut by 1 base and J by 1 base, with 5 bases left in between. CDR3 size: 15 residues. CDR3 amino acids: CASSLGRSGANVLTF. CDR3 bases: TGTGCCAGCAGCTTAGGAAGGTCTGGGGCCAACGTCCTGACTTTC. Variable domain in full (rest from reference TRBV7-9 and TRBJ2-6): DTGVSQNPRHKITKRGQNVTFRCDPISEHNRLYWYRQTLGQGPEFLTYFQNEAQLEKSRLLSDRFSAERPKGSFSTLEIQRTEQGDSAMYLCASSLGRSGANVLTFGAGSRLTVL.

This clone was seen just once. The CDR3 loop reads CASSRVGSYNEQFF. CDR3 nucleotides: TGTGCCAGCAGCCGCGTCGGGTCTTACAATGAGCAGTTCTTC. The chain carries TRBV7-2 and TRBJ2-1; D not resolved. The CDR3 runs to 14 residues. Germline CDR1 is SGHTA and CDR2 is FQGNSA. Trimming removed 5 bases from V and 4 bases from J, with 12 bases in between.

This clone appeared a few times. The CDR3 DNA sequence: TGTGCCACCAGTCCACAGGGTACCACAGATACGCAGTATTTT. Translation gives CATSPQGTTDTQYF. The rearrangement links TRBV15 to TRBJ2-3, with D possibly matching TRBD1 (6 bases). The CDR3 covers 14 residues. Looked up from germline, CDR1 is LNHNV and CDR2 is YYDKDF (reference sequence). Trimming removed 6 bases from V and 2 bases from J, with 12 bases in between.

The chain recombines TRBV28 with TRBJ2-7; D unresolved. Germline lookup yields CDR1 MDHEN and CDR2 SYDVKM. V was trimmed by 8 bases and J by 0 bases, leaving 11 bases between them. The CDR3 has 13 residues. CDR3 protein: CASLAGSSYEQYF. Here the CDR3 DNA reads TGTGCCAGCCTCGCAGGAAGCTCCTACGAGCAGTACTTC.

A note on this clone: Other DNA sequences in this sample translate to the same CDR3. This chain joins TRBV18 and TRBJ1-5; D is ambiguous. Trimming stripped 3 bases from V and 0 bases from J, with 3 bases between. Germline V gives CDR1 KGHSH, CDR2 LQKENI. The CDR3 has 13 residues. This CDR3 reads CASSPFSNQPQHF. CDR3 sequence (DNA): TGTGCCAGCTCACCTTTTAGCAATCAGCCCCAGCATTTT.

The chain combines TRBV28 with TRBJ2-7, with D possibly TRBD1 on 5 matching bases. This CDR3 spans 14 amino acids. CDR1 is MDHEN and CDR2 is SYDVKM in the germline V gene. Trimming took 2 bases from V and 4 from J, leaving 12 bases between them. The CDR3 DNA sequence: TGTGCCAGCAGTTTACAGGGTAAAAGGTACGAGCAGTACTTC. It codes for CASSLQGKRYEQYF. The full variable domain, with the rest looked up from reference TRBV28 and TRBJ2-7, is DVKVTQSSRYLVKRTGEKVFLECVQDMDHENMFWYRQDPGLGLRLIYFSYDVKMKEKGDIPEGYSVSREKKERFSLILESASTNQTSMYLCASSLQGKRYEQYFGPGTRLTVT.

V gene TRBV29-1 combines with J gene TRBJ1-3; D gene unclear. The CDR3 totals 12 residues. CDR1 is SQVTM and CDR2 is ANQGSEA in the germline V gene. V gave up 6 bases and J gave up 3 bases, with 9 bases separating them. The CDR3 region has the DNA TGCAGCGTCTCCAGCGATGGAAACACCATATATTTT. It encodes CSVSSDGNTIYF.

In its sample, this clone was seen many times. Other DNA sequences of this sample code for an identical CDR3. The chain combines TRBV5-1 with TRBJ1-2, with D uncertain. Germline CDR1 SGHRS, CDR2 YFSETQ. The CDR3 contains 15 residues. V was clipped by 4 bases and J by 4 bases, with 17 bases between them. CDR3 loop: CASSPGGQEPYGYTF. In nucleotides, the CDR3 is TGCGCCAGCAGCCCCGGAGGGCAGGAGCCCTATGGCTACACCTTC.

This clone was seen once. The chain links TRBV10-1 to TRBJ2-4; TRBD1 matches 9 bases. J was trimmed by 9 bases and V by 0 bases; bases with no gene match: 6. The CDR3 length is 15 residues. Germline loops: CDR1 WNHNN, CDR2 SYGVQD (reference sequence). CDR3 residues: CASSESTGGYSIQYF. CDR3 DNA: TGCGCCAGCAGTGAGTCGACAGGGGGTTATAGCATTCAGTACTTC.

This chain links TRBV7-2 with TRBJ2-7, with 10 bases fitting TRBD2. Germline values: CDR1 SGHTA, CDR2 FQGNSA. The CDR3 length is 15 residues. Trimming at V came to 5 bases and at J to 6 bases, leaving 10 bases not matched to a gene. The CDR3 spells CASSLRVAGGPEQYF. The CDR3 coding sequence is TGTGCCAGCAGCCTCCGAGTAGCGGGAGGTCCCGAGCAGTACTTC.

This chain joins TRBV30 and TRBJ1-5; D is uncertain. The CDR3 runs 13 residues. From germline, CDR1 is GTSNPN and CDR2 SVGIG (reference sequence). Trimming cost V 1 base and J 4 bases, with 8 bases left between them. The CDR3 is CAWSELGNQPQHF. The CDR3 nucleotides are TGTGCCTGGAGTGAATTAGGGAATCAGCCCCAGCATTTT.

The rearrangement joins TRBV28 to TRBJ2-7; possibly TRBD2 for D (5 bases). The germline CDR1 and CDR2 sequences are MDHEN and SYDVKM. The CDR3 sequence is 14 residues long. V dropped 7 bases and J dropped 3 bases, with 16 bases sitting between them. The CDR3 is CASTTRVGGYEQYF. In DNA form, the CDR3 reads TGTGCCAGCACCACTAGGGTTGGCGGCTACGAGCAGTACTTC.

This sequence joins TRBV10-3 and TRBJ2-1; TRBD2 might be the D (6 bases). CDR3 length: 13 amino acids. Germline CDR1 and CDR2: ENHRY and SYGVKD. The V end was cut by 0 bases, the J end by 6 bases, with 6 bases between. In DNA form, the CDR3 reads TGTGCCATCAGTGAGTCGACTAGCAATGAGCAGTTCTTC. Translating it yields CAISESTSNEQFF.